This TCR beta chain was sequenced during a study of beta chain features in type 1 diabetes. Turning to the study itself: In all, some 100,000,000 sorted cells from all samples were analyzed. General observations from the study: People with Type 1 diabetes carried modestly yet significantly shorter TCRB CDR3s in all four CD4+ subsets. A closer apparent resemblance between naive, central memory and Treg TCRB repertoires was seen in patients than in healthy donors.

The ends were cut back, 6 bases at V and 1 base at J, with 3 bases in the middle. Germline-derived CDR1 and CDR2 are KGHSH and LQKENI. This CDR3 region has 11 residues. The authors reverse transcribed all of the isolated RNA, so sequencing captured expressed TCRB transcripts. TCRdb's table, derived via immunoSEQ multiplex PCR, lists solely in-frame clones and lacks some. The sample records around 150,000 clones, about 8.3% being singletons. On this clone itself: Its cognate antigen is unknown.

Input material: central memory CD4+ T cells from blood. This sequence was found in a young woman with type 1 diabetes. This sequence joins TRBV18 and TRBJ2-5; D not certain. Here the CDR3 reads CASSLQETQYF. DNA for the CDR3: TGTGCCAGCTCCCTCCAAGAGACCCAGTACTTC.